This entry lists 16 T cell receptor beta chains sequenced from one sample in a study of blood T cell repertoires in COVID-19. Repertoires were generated with immunoSEQ multiplex PCR, while TCRdb's copy carries only in-frame clones and drops some. The table has approximately 68,000 clones, less than 85% seen once. The source material was peripheral blood. Receptors originate from an elderly man with active COVID-19.

The gene calls are TRBV7-9 and TRBJ2-5; maybe TRBD2 (6 bases). This CDR3 has 19 residues. Trimming removed 2 bases from V and 4 bases from J, with 26 bases in between. Germline V gene sequence: CDR1 SEHNR, CDR2 FQNEAQ (reference sequence). The CDR3 spells CASSLSLAFRASDVETQYF. The CDR3 DNA reads TGTGCCAGCAGCTTATCTCTCGCGTTTCGGGCTAGCGACGTAGAGACCCAGTACTTC. The whole variable domain, remainder taken from reference TRBV7-9 and TRBJ2-5, is DTGVSQNPRHKITKRGQNVTFRCDPISEHNRLYWYRQTLGQGPEFLTYFQNEAQLEKSRLLSDRFSAERPKGSFSTLEIQRTEQGDSAMYLCASSLSLAFRASDVETQYFGPGTRLLVL.

This chain uses TRBV7-9 with TRBJ2-7, with D possibly TRBD2 on 7 matching bases. From germline, CDR1 is SEHNR and CDR2 FQNEAQ (reference sequence). This CDR3 is built from 11 residues. V was cut by 5 bases and J by 10 bases, with 12 bases left in between. In DNA form, the CDR3 reads TGTGCCAGCAGCCAAGGGGGGGCTCAGTACTTC. This translates into CASSQGGAQYF.

The chain uses TRBV7-3 and TRBJ2-2, with D perhaps TRBD1 (5 bases). There are 14 residues in the CDR3. The V end lost 6 bases, the J end lost 4 bases, and 12 bases lay between the germline ends. Germline loops: CDR1 SGHTA, CDR2 FQGTGA. The CDR3 DNA reads as TGTGCCAGCAGGGACAATCCGAGCACCGGGGAGCTGTTTTTT. This gives the protein CASRDNPSTGELFF.

The chain employs TRBV7-3 and TRBJ2-2, with TRBD2 matching over 10 bases. The germline CDR1 and CDR2 sequences are SGHTA and FQGTGA. CDR3 length: 19 amino acids. V was clipped by 1 base and J by 5 bases; unmatched bases: 13. CDR3 DNA sequence: TGTGCCAGCAGCTTAAGGGCTAGCGGGAGCGGTGGTGTAACCGGGGAGCTGTTTTTT. Translation gives CASSLRASGSGGVTGELFF.

The chain combines TRBV7-9 with TRBJ2-3, with D maybe TRBD1 (5 bases). Germline V gene data show CDR1 as SEHNR and CDR2 as FQNEAQ (reference sequence). V lost 1 base and J lost 0, with 8 bases in between. The CDR3 runs 15 residues. The CDR3 DNA is TGTGCCAGCAGCTTAGTTCAGGGAAGCACAGATACGCAGTATTTT. Its protein is CASSLVQGSTDTQYF.

The CDR3 spells CASSLGGGLMETQYF. In nucleotides, the CDR3 is TGTGCCAGCAGCTTGGGAGGGGGGCTTATGGAGACCCAGTACTTC. The chain is built from TRBV7-2 and TRBJ2-5; possible D gene TRBD2, 7 bases. The CDR3 covers 15 residues. V shed 3 bases and J shed 5 bases, with 16 bases lying between them. CDR1 SGHTA and CDR2 FQGNSA come from the germline V gene.

This sequence joins TRBV7-6 and TRBJ2-3; 8 bases align to TRBD2. J lost 4 bases, V lost 5 bases, and 8 bases had no gene match. CDR3 length equals 15 residues. Germline loops: CDR1 SGHVS, CDR2 FNYEAQ. The CDR3 sequence is CASSPQAGGPDTQYF. The CDR3 nucleotides are TGTGCCAGCAGCCCACAGGCGGGGGGCCCAGATACGCAGTATTTT. The variable domain in full, with the rest retrieved from reference TRBV7-6 and TRBJ2-3, is GAGVSQSPRYKVTKRGQDVALRCDPISGHVSLYWYRQALGQGPEFLTYFNYEAQQDKSGLPNDRFSAERPEGSISTLTIQRTEQRDSAMYRCASSPQAGGPDTQYFGPGTRLTVL.

V gene TRBV5-4 combines with J gene TRBJ2-7; 8 positions match TRBD1. CDR1 is SGHNT, CDR2 YYREEE, per germline (reference sequence). The ends lost 1 base at V and 3 bases at J; junction bases unmatched: 3. CDR3 size: 14 residues. The CDR3 is CASSLQGANYEQYF. CDR3 bases: TGTGCCAGCAGCTTGCAGGGGGCGAACTACGAGCAGTACTTC. Drawing the rest from reference TRBV5-4 and TRBJ2-7, the complete variable domain is ETGVTQSPTHLIKTRGQQVTLRCSSQSGHNTVSWYQQALGQGPQFIFQYYREEENGRGNFPPRFSGLQFPNYSSELNVNALELDDSALYLCASSLQGANYEQYFGPGTRLTVT.

The V call is TRBV27, the J call TRBJ1-5, with a possible D match to TRBD1 (6 bases). Germline V gives CDR1 MNHEY, CDR2 SMNVEV (reference sequence). CDR3 size: 14 residues. The germline V and J ends were trimmed by 2 bases and 4 bases, with 9 bases remaining between them. Written as DNA, the CDR3 is TGTGCCAGCAGTTTACTCAGGGGTAATCAGCCCCAGCATTTT. It translates to CASSLLRGNQPQHF.

This chain uses TRBV27 with TRBJ1-5; 9 bases line up with TRBD1. The CDR3 covers 14 residues. Germline V gene data show CDR1 as MNHEY and CDR2 as SMNVEV (reference sequence). Trimming at V came to 6 bases and at J to 7 bases, leaving 7 bases not matched to a gene. The CDR3 spells CASRSRQGGQPQHF. Here the CDR3 DNA reads TGTGCCAGCAGATCTAGACAGGGGGGGCAGCCCCAGCATTTT.

This clone was counted once. V is TRBV5-6 and J is TRBJ2-7; TRBD1 matches at 8 bases. The germline gives CDR1 SGHDT, CDR2 YYEEEE. V lost 1 base, J lost 3 bases, and 9 bases stayed unmatched. CDR3 length: 16 amino acids. The CDR3: CASSLWFGDRRYEQYF. The CDR3 DNA reads TGTGCCAGCAGCTTGTGGTTTGGGGACAGGCGCTACGAGCAGTACTTC.

The V call is TRBV3-1 (or the pseudogene TRBV3-2), the J call TRBJ2-3; TRBD2 aligns across 11 bases. There are 18 residues in the CDR3. CDR1 and CDR2 from the germline V gene are LGHDT and YNNKEL (reference sequence). J lost 1 base, V lost 0 bases, and 6 bases had no gene match. The CDR3 bases are TGTGCCAGCAGCCAAGACTCTGGACTAGCGGGCCGCACAGATACGCAGTATTTT. It yields the protein CASSQDSGLAGRTDTQYF.

V usage is TRBV29-1 and J usage is TRBJ1-1, with D perhaps TRBD1 (6 bases). Germline V lookup: CDR1 SQVTM, CDR2 ANQGSEA. Trimming stripped 6 bases from V and 5 bases from J, with 13 bases between. The CDR3 covers 12 residues. The CDR3 coding sequence is TGCAGCGTGATAGGCAGGGGAACTGAAGCTTTCTTT. Translation gives CSVIGRGTEAFF.

The V and J genes are TRBV28 and TRBJ2-2; D is possibly TRBD2 (6 bases). Trimming took off 8 bases at V and 7 bases at J, with 17 bases between the two ends. This CDR3 is built from 14 residues. Looked up from germline, CDR1 is MDHEN and CDR2 is SYDVKM. The CDR3 DNA reads TGTGCCAGCGGGGGGAGAGTAGTTGGCGGGGAGCTGTTTTTT. This gives the protein CASGGRVVGGELFF.

The chain combines TRBV18 with TRBJ1-1; TRBD1 might be the D (5 bases). Germline-derived CDR1 and CDR2 are KGHSH and LQKENI. The V gene lost 6 bases and the J gene lost 9 bases, with 8 bases spanning the gap. This CDR3 region has 10 residues. The CDR3 DNA reads TGTGCCAGCTCGGACACCCAAGCTTTCTTT. The encoded protein is CASSDTQAFF.

The chain links TRBV27 to TRBJ2-1; 15 bases are a match to TRBD2. The CDR3 runs to 16 residues. Trimming cost V 3 bases and J 10 bases; bases outside gene matches: 7. Germline V gives CDR1 MNHEY, CDR2 SMNVEV (reference sequence). CDR3 nucleotides: TGTGCCAGCAGTTTTTTGGGACTAGCGGGAGGTGGGGAGCAGTTCTTC. Encoded protein: CASSFLGLAGGGEQFF.